This T cell receptor (beta chain) was recovered during a study of Graves' ophthalmopathy and Graves' hyperthyroidism. This clonotype was detected many times. Amplifying from RNA transcripts, the study obtained TCR beta CDR3 regions. Second-round multiplex PCR came after a first-round RT-PCR that employed HTBI primers. TCRdb ran MiXCR on the multiplex PCR reads and lists one entry per CDR3 protein. The sample carries over a million distinct CDR3 sequences, about 36% recorded once. CDR1 is MNHNY, CDR2 SVGAGI, per germline (reference sequence). This CDR3 comprises 16 residues. V was pared by 7 bases and J by 0 bases, with 16 bases between.

The sequence was collected from an adult man with Graves' hyperthyroidism. The rearrangement uses TRBV6-6 and TRBJ1-5, with D possibly TRBD1 on 5 matching bases. The sequencing input was peripheral blood or thyroid tissue (not recorded which). The CDR3 nucleotides read TGTGCCAGCACCGTTACGGGGGGGTATAGCAATCAGCCCCAGCATTTT. The encoded protein is CASTVTGGYSNQPQHF.